The 2 T cell receptor beta chains below were found in one sample sequenced in a study of blood T cell repertoires in COVID-19. Repertoires were generated with immunoSEQ multiplex PCR, while TCRdb's copy carries only in-frame clones and drops some. Seen here are about 430,000 clones, 88% observed once, and the top ten hold over 0.9%. Sample: PBMCs or T cells enriched from blood (not recorded which). The receptor source for this set is a woman aged 25 to 39 with acute COVID-19.

The CDR3 region is CASSVGTGELNSPLHF. The CDR3 bases are TGTGCCAGCAGCGTAGGGACAGGGGAGCTGAATTCACCCCTCCACTTT. J is TRBJ1-6 and V is TRBV9; 9 bases match TRBD1. The CDR3 is 16 amino acids. The J segment lost 7 bases and the V segment lost 0 bases, leaving 5 bases of the junction unmatched. Looked up from germline, CDR1 is SGDLS and CDR2 is YYNGEE.

This clone has a single count. The chain recombines TRBV3-1 (or the pseudogene TRBV3-2) with TRBJ2-7; no reliable D call. The germline V and J ends were trimmed by 2 bases and 3 bases, with 8 bases remaining between them. CDR3 length: 13 amino acids. CDR1 is LGHDT, CDR2 YNNKEL, per germline (reference sequence). CDR3 DNA: TGTGCCAGCAGCCAATCTGTCGGCTACGAGCAGTACTTC. This sequence encodes CASSQSVGYEQYF.